This record concerns one TCR beta chain sequence. Per the authors' pipeline: Amplification of reference gene primers provided the estimated nucleated cell counts. Generated by immunoSEQ multiplex PCR, the TCRdb table keeps only in-frame clones and is missing some. That table furnishes V, J and clone size, whereas the DNA furnished D and trimming. This sample has tens of thousands of clones, with approximately 80% found just once. The sample originates from a study of blood T cell repertoires in COVID-19. Study-wide background: Sample material is recorded as cDNA or gDNA derived from T cells, B-cell-depleted T cells, or PBMCs.

Participants spanned ages about 18 to 100 years and resided in 20 to 30 US areas. Clinical history as reported by participants underpinned cohort assignment. The junction had 3 bases not matched to a gene; V was cut back by 5 bases and J by 2 bases. The CDR3 is 15 amino acids. Germline values: CDR1 SGHTA, CDR2 FQGNSA. This clonotype was sampled from a woman aged 40 to 50 with acute COVID-19. Sequences were obtained from PBMCs or T cells enriched from blood (not recorded which). This chain uses TRBV7-2 with TRBJ2-5, with 12 bases matching TRBD2. CDR3 amino acids: CASSPTSGRQETQYF. CDR3 bases: TGTGCCAGCAGCCCAACTAGCGGGAGGCAAGAGACCCAGTACTTC.